This T cell receptor beta chain derives from a study of T cell responses to AZD1222 COVID-19 vaccine. About the study: Pooled together were second doses at about 4 or about 12 weeks.

The method was immunoSEQ multiplex PCR; TCRdb's version includes in-frame clones alone and lacks a portion of them. Of some 130,000 clones in the sample, over 75% were seen once. J lost 5 bases, V lost 6 bases, and 4 bases had no gene match. This CDR3 comprises 13 residues. Overall study findings and caveats: Nearly half of spike-specific TCRs reportedly go after variant regions that carry no mutations.

With regard to this clone: The target antigen is unknown.

The source of this sequence is an adult in good health. The sequencing used peripheral blood, collected on day 0 of AZD1222 vaccination. The chain employs TRBV12-3 or TRBV12-4 and TRBJ1-1; 9 bases are shared with TRBD1. CDR3 nucleotide sequence: TGTGCCAGCAGCAAACAGGGGGCTACTGAAGCTTTCTTT. As protein: CASSKQGATEAFF.